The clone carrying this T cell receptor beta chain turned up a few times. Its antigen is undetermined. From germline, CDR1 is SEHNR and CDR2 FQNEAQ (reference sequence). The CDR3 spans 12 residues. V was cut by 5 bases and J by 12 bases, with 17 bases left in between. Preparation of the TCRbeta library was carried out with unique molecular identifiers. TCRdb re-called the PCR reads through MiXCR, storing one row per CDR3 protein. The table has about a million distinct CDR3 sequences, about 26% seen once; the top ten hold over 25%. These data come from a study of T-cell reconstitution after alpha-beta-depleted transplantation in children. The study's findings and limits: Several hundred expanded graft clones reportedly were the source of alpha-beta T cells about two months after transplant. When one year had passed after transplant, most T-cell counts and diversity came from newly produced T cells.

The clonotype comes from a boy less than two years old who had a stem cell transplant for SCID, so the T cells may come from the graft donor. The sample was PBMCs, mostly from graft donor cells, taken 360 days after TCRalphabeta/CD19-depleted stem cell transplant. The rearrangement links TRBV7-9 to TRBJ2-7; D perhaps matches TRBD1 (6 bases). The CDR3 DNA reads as TGTGCCAGCAGCCCCCTGAGGACAGCGACGTACTTC. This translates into CASSPLRTATYF.